These 21 T cell receptor beta chains were sequenced from one sample in a study of blood T cell repertoires in COVID-19. Assay: immunoSEQ multiplex PCR; the TCRdb copy retains only in-frame clones and omits some. The sample consists of about 170,000 clones, about 85% of them appearing once. Sequenced material: peripheral blood. Source of these receptors: a human donor with acute or convalescent COVID-19. The donor label of this sample is uncertain.

This clone came up a few times. The J gene is TRBJ2-3, the V gene TRBV3-1 (or the pseudogene TRBV3-2); 7 positions match TRBD2. This CDR3 has 19 residues. Germline V CDR1 and CDR2: LGHDT, YNNKEL (reference sequence). The V segment lost 4 bases and the J segment 4 bases; nucleotides outside the gene matches: 20. CDR3 loop: CASSPLPYIYRGGSDTQYF. The CDR3 DNA is TGTGCCAGCAGCCCCCTTCCCTATATTTATCGCGGGGGATCAGATACGCAGTATTTT.

The V gene is TRBV4-3, the J gene TRBJ1-4; perhaps TRBD1 as D (6 bases). The CDR3 covers 16 residues. Germline V gene sequence: CDR1 LGHNA, CDR2 YSLEER. V was shortened by 3 bases and J by 8 bases, with 19 bases between the two germline ends. The CDR3 region is CASSHERGRGYEKLFF. The CDR3 DNA reads TGCGCCAGCAGCCATGAAAGGGGCAGGGGTTACGAAAAACTGTTTTTT.

The rearrangement links TRBV19 to TRBJ1-1; 8 nucleotides align to TRBD1. Trimming cost V 7 bases and J 1 base; bases outside gene matches: 8. The germline CDR1 and CDR2 sequences are LNHDA and SQIVND (reference sequence). The CDR3 covers 15 residues. The CDR3 DNA reads TGTGCCAGTATGGTGTTCGGACAGGGGAACACTGAAGCTTTCTTT. This sequence encodes CASMVFGQGNTEAFF.

The gene calls are TRBV7-6 and TRBJ1-6; D not certain. The CDR3 runs 18 residues. Between the trimmed V and J ends, which lost 1 base and 0 bases, there was a span of 13 bases. CDR1 SGHVS and CDR2 FNYEAQ come from the germline V gene. In DNA form, the CDR3 reads TGTGCCAGCAGCTTAGTGGGGAGCGGTGGCTCCTATAATTCACCCCTCCACTTT. Protein: CASSLVGSGGSYNSPLHF.

There are a few counts of this clone. The V call is TRBV9, the J call TRBJ1-4; D uncertain. Trimming shortened V by 1 base and J by 12 bases, and 16 bases separated the two germline ends. CDR3 length: 14 residues. Germline assignment: CDR1 SGDLS and CDR2 YYNGEE. CDR3 loop: CASSVQTSGGELFF. The CDR3 DNA sequence: TGTGCCAGCAGCGTACAAACTTCTGGCGGGGAACTGTTTTTT.

The chain recombines TRBV6-5 with TRBJ1-2; maybe TRBD1 (6 bases). The CDR3 runs to 15 residues. The V and J ends lost 5 bases and 3 bases respectively, with 16 bases between them. Germline V lookup: CDR1 MNHEY, CDR2 SVGAGI. The CDR3 coding sequence is TGTGCCAGCAGTCCCCACAGACAGGCCTACTATGGCTACACCTTC. The encoded protein is CASSPHRQAYYGYTF.

The chain couples TRBV4-1 to TRBJ1-5; D is possibly TRBD1 (5 bases). V lost 1 base and J 5 bases, leaving 15 bases between the germline ends. Per the germline V gene, CDR1 is MGHRA and CDR2 is YSYEKL. There are 16 residues in the CDR3. CDR3 amino acids: CASSQAGGPLDQPQHF. CDR3 in DNA: TGCGCCAGCAGCCAAGCGGGGGGTCCCCTTGATCAGCCCCAGCATTTT.

This chain uses TRBV6-5 with TRBJ1-1; 8 bases match TRBD1. The CDR3 is 14 amino acids. Germline V gene sequence: CDR1 MNHEY, CDR2 SVGAGI. V was pared by 2 bases and J by 5 bases, with 4 bases of the junction left unmatched. The DNA of the CDR3 is TGTGCCAGCAGTTACACGACAGGGGTTACTGAAGCTTTCTTT. It yields the protein CASSYTTGVTEAFF.

The gene calls are TRBV5-6 and TRBJ2-7; possible D gene TRBD2, 5 bases. The CDR3 covers 13 residues. The germline V gene has CDR1 SGHDT and CDR2 YYEEEE. Trimming left V 5 bases short and J 12 bases short, with 21 bases between. CDR3 bases: TGTGCCAGCAGGGCCGAGACGCGATCTCGGGGGTACTTC. Protein sequence: CASRAETRSRGYF.

This sequence joins TRBV2 and TRBJ1-1; 7 bases line up with TRBD1. V lost 3 bases to trimming and J lost 0 bases; unmatched junction nucleotides: 1. The length of the CDR3 is 14 residues. Germline V lookup: CDR1 SNHLY, CDR2 FYNNEI. CDR3 DNA sequence: TGTGCCAGCAGTGACGGACAGGTGAACACTGAAGCTTTCTTT. This sequence encodes CASSDGQVNTEAFF.

The chain links TRBV10-3 to TRBJ2-5; 9 nucleotides line up with TRBD2. The CDR3 sequence is 16 residues long. Germline values: CDR1 ENHRY, CDR2 SYGVKD. V was clipped by 11 bases and J by 0 bases; unmatched bases: 13. The DNA of the CDR3 is TGTGCCGCCAGCGGGGGGCTCCCGTTATACCAAGAGACCCAGTACTTC. Translated: CAASGGLPLYQETQYF.

This clone was seen more than once but under ten times. The rearrangement links TRBV18 to TRBJ1-1; no definite D call. Germline V CDR1 and CDR2: KGHSH, LQKENI. The CDR3 loop spans 11 amino acids. V dropped 3 bases and J dropped 7 bases, with 6 bases sitting between them. The CDR3 loop reads CASSPGSEAFF. For the CDR3, the DNA is TGTGCCAGCTCACCCGGGAGTGAAGCTTTCTTT. Full variable domain (rest looked up from reference TRBV18 and TRBJ1-1): NAGVMQNPRHLVRRRGQEARLRCSPMKGHSHVYWYRQLPEEGLKFMVYLQKENIIDESGMPKERFSAEFPKEGPSILRIQQVVRGDSAAYFCASSPGSEAFFGQGTRLTVV.

For the CDR3, the DNA is TGTGCCAGCAGTGCCCAGGGGCAGGGGAGGGCTCAGCCCCAGCATTTT. This encodes CASSAQGQGRAQPQHF. The V and J genes are TRBV2 and TRBJ1-5, with a weak D call TRBD1 (6 bases). CDR1 is SNHLY, CDR2 FYNNEI, per germline. The germline V and J ends were trimmed by 4 bases and 6 bases, with 19 bases remaining between them. The CDR3 runs 16 residues.

The chain has TRBV19 and TRBJ2-2; 9 nucleotides line up with TRBD2. Germline V CDR1 and CDR2: LNHDA, SQIVND (reference sequence). This CDR3 contains 16 residues. V lost 6 bases, J lost 7 bases, and 12 bases stayed unmatched. The DNA of the CDR3 is TGTGCCAGTAGGGCCCTGAGTAGCGGGGGAGGCGGGGAGCTGTTTTTT. It specifies CASRALSSGGGGELFF. The full variable domain, rest sourced from reference TRBV19 and TRBJ2-2, is DGGITQSPKYLFRKEGQNVTLSCEQNLNHDAMYWYRQDPGQGLRLIYYSQIVNDFQKGDIAEGYSVSREKKESFPLTVTSAQKNPTAFYLCASRALSSGGGGELFFGEGSRLTVL.

This clone turned up a few times. The J gene is TRBJ2-1, the V gene TRBV10-3; 8 bases map to TRBD1. Germline V gene lookup returns CDR1 ENHRY and CDR2 SYGVKD. The CDR3 consists of 16 residues. J lost 6 bases, V lost 2 bases, and 9 bases had no gene match. The CDR3 bases are TGTGCCATCAGTGAGAAGCGGACAGGGATGGCCAATGAGCAGTTCTTC. Translated, it gives CAISEKRTGMANEQFF.

The chain employs TRBV6-5 and TRBJ2-5; 7 bases are shared with TRBD2. Losses at the gene ends were 2 bases for V and 5 bases for J; bases not matched to a gene: 8. CDR1 is MNHEY, CDR2 SVGAGI, per germline. This CDR3 comprises 15 residues. CDR3 residues: CASSYTRGSRETQYF. The CDR3 DNA sequence: TGTGCCAGCAGTTACACGCGGGGGTCGAGGGAGACCCAGTACTTC.

This chain joins TRBV6-5 and TRBJ2-5; D possibly corresponds to TRBD2 (6 bases). CDR3 length: 13 amino acids. The V end lost 0 bases, the J end lost 4 bases, and 6 bases lay between the germline ends. Germline V lookup: CDR1 MNHEY, CDR2 SVGAGI. The CDR3 loop reads CASSYSGGETQYF. DNA for the CDR3: TGTGCCAGCAGTTACTCGGGAGGAGAGACCCAGTACTTC.

The gene calls are TRBV5-6 and TRBJ1-1; weak D call: TRBD1 (6 bases). CDR3 length: 14 residues. V lost 0 bases to trimming and J lost 0 bases, with 6 bases between them. Germline V gene data show CDR1 as SGHDT and CDR2 as YYEEEE. The CDR3 DNA follows: TGTGCCAGCAGCTTGGGGACAGTGAACACTGAAGCTTTCTTT. The encoded protein is CASSLGTVNTEAFF.

This clone occurred once. The chain uses TRBV29-1 and TRBJ2-1; D unresolved. The V gene lost 0 bases and the J gene lost 13 bases, with 7 bases spanning the gap. The germline V gene has CDR1 SQVTM and CDR2 ANQGSEA. This CDR3 has 10 amino acids. The CDR3 sequence is CSVEDFTQFF. The CDR3 region has the DNA TGCAGCGTTGAAGATTTTACTCAGTTCTTC.

The chain joins TRBV28 to TRBJ1-3; TRBD1 is a possible D gene (5 bases). V lost 4 bases and J 0 bases, leaving 16 bases between the germline ends. The CDR3 is made up of 17 amino acids. In germline, CDR1 is MDHEN, CDR2 SYDVKM. CDR3 coding DNA: TGTGCCAGCAGTTCCTTCCTGGACACAGCCTCTGGAAACACCATATATTTT. The encoded protein is CASSSFLDTASGNTIYF. Together with reference TRBV28 and TRBJ1-3, the CDR3 gives the full variable domain: DVKVTQSSRYLVKRTGEKVFLECVQDMDHENMFWYRQDPGLGLRLIYFSYDVKMKEKGDIPEGYSVSREKKERFSLILESASTNQTSMYLCASSSFLDTASGNTIYFGEGSWLTVV.

The rearrangement uses TRBV5-4 and TRBJ2-3; TRBD2 matches 7 bases. The ends lost 3 bases at V and 2 bases at J; junction bases unmatched: 6. Germline V CDR1 and CDR2: SGHNT, YYREEE (reference sequence). The CDR3 spans 15 residues. The chain's CDR3 is CASSSQRGLTDTQYF. CDR3 DNA sequence: TGTGCCAGCAGCTCCCAGCGGGGCCTCACAGATACGCAGTATTTT.